This entry lists 14 T cell receptor beta chains sequenced from one sample in a study of cytomegalovirus exposure and HLA in healthy donors. PCR was performed using 60 Vbeta and 13 Jbeta primers. Assay: immunoSEQ multiplex PCR; the TCRdb copy retains only in-frame clones and omits some. The table has about 200,000 clones, 65% to 90% seen once; the top ten hold approximately 1.4%. Material for sequencing was PBMCs. These receptors all stem from a girl aged 10 to 17 in good health and CMV-seronegative.

V is TRBV29-1 and J is TRBJ2-7, with D possibly TRBD2 on 5 matching bases. Trimming left V 3 bases short and J 2 bases short, with 11 bases between. Germline V gives CDR1 SQVTM, CDR2 ANQGSEA. CDR3 length: 13 amino acids. This chain's CDR3 is CSVEGGRAYEQYF. The CDR3 DNA sequence: TGCAGCGTTGAGGGCGGGCGCGCCTACGAGCAGTACTTC.

This chain uses TRBV6-6 with TRBJ2-5; possible D gene TRBD2, 9 bases. There are 15 residues in the CDR3. Germline assignment: CDR1 MNHNY and CDR2 SVGAGI (reference sequence). V was shortened by 7 bases and J by 5 bases, with 20 bases between the two germline ends. DNA for the CDR3: TGTGCCAGCACCTTGCAGGGGGCGGGAGGGGAGACCCAGTACTTC. It is translated as CASTLQGAGGETQYF.

This clone was seen once. The chain has TRBV12-5 and TRBJ1-1, with TRBD1 matching 8 bases. The ends lost 6 bases at V and 8 bases at J; junction bases unmatched: 8. CDR1 and CDR2 (germline): LGHNT, FRNRAP. The CDR3 has 13 residues. CDR3 sequence reads: CASGQGASSEAFF. CDR3 bases: TGTGCTAGTGGGCAGGGGGCGAGTTCCGAAGCTTTCTTT.

The gene calls are TRBV18 and TRBJ1-5; 9 bases align to TRBD1. This CDR3 is 16 amino acids long. The V gene's germline CDR1 is KGHSH and CDR2 LQKENI. V shed 4 bases and J 5 bases; nucleotides not matched to a gene: 9. The CDR3 region has the DNA TGTGCCAGCTCACAAAACGGACAGGGGCGGGATCAGCCCCAGCATTTT. Its translation is CASSQNGQGRDQPQHF.

V and J are TRBV30 and TRBJ2-7; no firm D call. V was shortened by 0 bases and J by 4 bases, with 7 bases between the two germline ends. Germline CDR1 is GTSNPN and CDR2 is SVGIG (reference sequence). The CDR3 totals 12 residues. In nucleotides, the CDR3 is TGTGCCTGGAGTGTACCCCAGTACGAGCAGTACTTC. Protein product: CAWSVPQYEQYF.

The rearrangement links TRBV2 to TRBJ1-1; 8 bases are a match to TRBD1. V shed 6 bases and J 1 base; nucleotides not matched to a gene: 7. Germline CDR1 SNHLY, CDR2 FYNNEI. The length of the CDR3 is 15 residues. CDR3 protein: CASRGWTGRNTEAFF. For the CDR3, the DNA is TGTGCCAGCAGGGGATGGACAGGGCGGAACACTGAAGCTTTCTTT.

The V gene is TRBV10-3, the J gene TRBJ2-1, with TRBD2 identical over 14 bases. The ends lost 6 bases at V and 8 bases at J; junction bases unmatched: 9. The CDR3 length is 16 residues. Germline loops: CDR1 ENHRY, CDR2 SYGVKD. In nucleotides, the CDR3 is TGTGCCATCAGCGCCGGGACTAGCGGGAGAAAATATGAGCAGTTCTTC. Its protein product is CAISAGTSGRKYEQFF.

The rearrangement joins TRBV27 to TRBJ1-1; no firm D call. The V end lost 2 bases, the J end lost 1 base, and 8 bases lay between the germline ends. From germline, CDR1 is MNHEY and CDR2 SMNVEV (reference sequence). The length of the CDR3 is 14 residues. CDR3 sequence: CASSLTSRNTEAFF. CDR3 DNA: TGTGCCAGCAGTTTAACATCCCGGAACACTGAAGCTTTCTTT.

The V gene is TRBV6-1, the J gene TRBJ1-6; 8 bases align to TRBD1. J was trimmed by 9 bases and V by 3 bases; bases with no gene match: 4. This CDR3 is built from 14 residues. In germline, CDR1 is MNHNS, CDR2 SASEGT. In DNA, the CDR3 is TGTGCCAGCAGTGAGGGACAGGAGACTTCACCCCTCCACTTT. Its translation is CASSEGQETSPLHF.

V usage is TRBV6-6 and J usage is TRBJ1-2, with 7 bases identical to TRBD1. In germline, CDR1 is MNHNY, CDR2 SVGAGI (reference sequence). V shed 6 bases, J shed 5 bases, and the junction held 6 bases outside the gene matches. The CDR3 loop spans 13 amino acids. The CDR3 loop reads CASSPDRRYGYTF. The CDR3 coding sequence is TGTGCCAGCAGCCCGGACAGGAGATATGGCTACACCTTC.

This chain connects TRBV19 to TRBJ2-6, with 8 bases lining up with TRBD2. The V gene end was trimmed by 6 bases and the J gene end by 2 bases; junction bases not matched to a gene: 6. This CDR3 spans 16 amino acids. The V gene's germline CDR1 is LNHDA and CDR2 SQIVND (reference sequence). The CDR3 region has the DNA TGTGCCAGTAGCCGAGCGGGAGAAGCTGGGGCCAACGTCCTGACTTTC. Translating gives CASSRAGEAGANVLTF.

This chain joins TRBV7-2 and TRBJ2-6; 7 bases are a match to TRBD2. Germline V gene lookup returns CDR1 SGHTA and CDR2 FQGNSA. CDR3 length equals 15 residues. With 6 bases clipped from V and 1 base from J, the junction kept 3 bases outside the gene matches. The CDR3 DNA reads TGTGCCAGCAGTAACGGGGGGTCTGGGGCCAACGTCCTGACTTTC. As protein: CASSNGGSGANVLTF. The variable domain in full, with the rest retrieved from reference TRBV7-2 and TRBJ2-6, is GAGVSQSPSNKVTEKGKDVELRCDPISGHTALYWYRQSLGQGLEFLIYFQGNSAPDKSGLPSDRFSAERTGGSVSTLTIQRTQQEDSAVYLCASSNGGSGANVLTFGAGSRLTVL.

The gene calls are TRBV7-2 and TRBJ2-7; 10 bases match TRBD2. The CDR3 covers 15 residues. With V trimmed by 4 bases and J by 1 base, 4 bases remained unmatched. In germline, CDR1 is SGHTA, CDR2 FQGNSA. In nucleotides, the CDR3 is TGTGCCAGCAGCTCACAGCGGGGGGGGTCCTACGAGCAGTACTTC. This encodes CASSSQRGGSYEQYF.

As concerns this clone: The same CDR3 arises from other DNA sequences in this sample as well. V gene TRBV5-1 combines with J gene TRBJ2-5; 7 positions agree with TRBD1. The CDR3 spans 13 residues. The trim removed 4 bases at V and 5 bases at J, leaving 5 bases unmatched. Germline CDR1 is SGHRS and CDR2 is YFSETQ. CDR3 sequence: CASSPTGWETQYF. CDR3 nucleotide sequence: TGCGCCAGCAGCCCGACAGGGTGGGAGACCCAGTACTTC.